The clone carrying this TCR beta chain was seen a handful of times. This specimen comes from a study of blood T cell repertoires in COVID-19. The V segment lost 3 bases and the J segment 7 bases; nucleotides outside the gene matches: 2. Germline V gene data show CDR1 as MGHRA and CDR2 as YSYEKL. This CDR3 is 14 amino acids long. Produced via immunoSEQ multiplex PCR; TCRdb's table is partial and in-frame only. The sample includes 130,000 or so clones, more than 80% of them seen just once. This chain uses TRBV4-1 with TRBJ2-1; 11 nucleotides align to TRBD1. The TCR was taken from a man in his forties with acute or convalescent COVID-19. Sequencing input: peripheral blood. The chain's CDR3 is CASSQGTGGNEQFF. The CDR3 DNA is TGCGCCAGCAGCCAGGGGACAGGGGGTAATGAGCAGTTCTTC.